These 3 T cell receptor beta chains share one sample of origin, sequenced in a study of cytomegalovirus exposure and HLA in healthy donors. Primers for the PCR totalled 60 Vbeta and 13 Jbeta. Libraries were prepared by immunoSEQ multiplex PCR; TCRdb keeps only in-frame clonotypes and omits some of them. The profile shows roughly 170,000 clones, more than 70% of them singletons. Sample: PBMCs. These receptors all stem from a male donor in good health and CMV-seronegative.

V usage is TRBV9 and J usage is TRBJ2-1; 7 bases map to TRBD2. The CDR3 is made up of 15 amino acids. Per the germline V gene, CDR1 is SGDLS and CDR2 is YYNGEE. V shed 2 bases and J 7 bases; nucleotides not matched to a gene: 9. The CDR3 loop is CASSVGDYVTNEQFF. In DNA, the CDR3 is TGTGCCAGCAGCGTTGGGGACTACGTAACGAATGAGCAGTTCTTC.

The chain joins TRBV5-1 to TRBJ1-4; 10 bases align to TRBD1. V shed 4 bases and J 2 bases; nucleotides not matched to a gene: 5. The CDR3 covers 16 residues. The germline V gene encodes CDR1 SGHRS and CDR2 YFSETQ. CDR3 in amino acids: CASSHGQGGTNEKLFF. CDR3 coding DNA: TGCGCCAGCAGCCACGGACAGGGGGGCACTAATGAAAAACTGTTTTTT.

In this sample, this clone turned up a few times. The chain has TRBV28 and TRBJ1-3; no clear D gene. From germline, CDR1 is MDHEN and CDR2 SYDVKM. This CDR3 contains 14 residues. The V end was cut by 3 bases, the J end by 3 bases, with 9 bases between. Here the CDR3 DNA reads TGTGCCAGCAGTTTGGGCAATTTTGGAAACACCATATATTTT. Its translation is CASSLGNFGNTIYF.